The source of this T cell receptor (beta chain) is a study of blood T cell repertoires in COVID-19. The CDR3 is 14 amino acids. Germline V gene lookup returns CDR1 LNHDA and CDR2 SQIVND (reference sequence). Trimming removed 6 bases from V and 3 bases from J; junction bases left unmatched: 4. Method: immunoSEQ multiplex PCR; TCRdb's copy keeps in-frame clones and lacks some. Of tens of thousands of clones detected, less than 90% appear once; the ten largest clones hold more than 20%. This TCR was recovered from a human donor in a cohort sampled during active COVID-19. The chain uses TRBV19 and TRBJ1-2; 10 positions agree with TRBD1. Sequenced material: peripheral blood. The CDR3 coding sequence is TGTGCCAGTAGGATGACAGGGGGCTACTATGGCTACACCTTC. This translates into CASRMTGGYYGYTF.